This T cell receptor beta chain appears in the sequencing data of a study of graft-versus-host responses after intestinal transplantation. The germline gives CDR1 MNHNS, CDR2 SASEGT. V was clipped by 3 bases and J by 6 bases, with 11 bases between them. The CDR3 covers 14 residues. Profiled with immunoSEQ multiplex PCR; TCRdb holds only in-frame clones, not every one. The sample carries fewer than 30,000 clones, approximately 85% recorded once. This clone turned up a few times. This chain connects TRBV6-1 to TRBJ2-2; no reliable D call. The TCR comes from a human patient who received an intestinal transplant, so some T cells may come from the graft donor. The source was PBMCs, collected 463 days after intestinal transplant. Here the CDR3 DNA reads TGTGCCAGCAGTGAGGGCTATACACCCGGGGAGCTGTTTTTT. Translated: CASSEGYTPGELFF.